The 8 T cell receptor beta chains below come from one sample, sequenced in a study of cytomegalovirus exposure and HLA in healthy donors. It was with 60 Vbeta and 13 Jbeta primers that the PCR ran. Clones were sequenced by immunoSEQ multiplex PCR, and TCRdb holds only the in-frame ones, with some missing. The data contain roughly 120,000 clones, around 80% of them seen just once; the ten biggest clones take up over 0.2%. Sample: PBMCs. Source of these receptors: a man aged 45-60 years in good health and CMV-seronegative.

The V gene is TRBV7-8, the J gene TRBJ2-7; 10 nucleotides line up with TRBD1. Germline values: CDR1 SGHVS, CDR2 FQNEAQ. J gave up 5 bases and V 6 bases, and 13 bases lay outside the gene matches. This CDR3 has 16 amino acids. The CDR3 DNA follows: TGTGCCAGCAGTCAGTATCGGGGACAGGGGTTAGACGAGCAGTACTTC. Its translation is CASSQYRGQGLDEQYF.

V gene TRBV30 combines with J gene TRBJ1-6, with 8 bases aligning to TRBD1. Trimming at V came to 7 bases and at J to 10 bases, leaving 6 bases not matched to a gene. CDR1 is GTSNPN and CDR2 is SVGIG in the germline V gene (reference sequence). This CDR3 has 12 residues. The CDR3 DNA sequence: TGTGCCTCAGACAGGGGCGGGTCACCCCTCCACTTT. This codes for CASDRGGSPLHF.

This chain joins TRBV28 and TRBJ2-3; 10 bases fit TRBD1. This CDR3 region has 15 residues. Trimming cost V 7 bases and J 6 bases; bases outside gene matches: 10. From germline, CDR1 is MDHEN and CDR2 SYDVKM. The DNA for the CDR3 is TGTGCCAGCACCACCCGGGACAGGGGAAGGGATACGCAGTATTTT. Translated, it gives CASTTRDRGRDTQYF.

The V gene is TRBV5-1, the J gene TRBJ2-6; 8 nucleotides match TRBD1. The trim removed 0 bases at V and 0 bases at J, leaving 5 bases unmatched. The CDR3 length is 18 residues. Germline lookup yields CDR1 SGHRS and CDR2 YFSETQ. The DNA of the CDR3 is TGCGCCAGCAGCTTGGGTGGGACAGGACACTCTGGGGCCAACGTCCTGACTTTC. Translating it yields CASSLGGTGHSGANVLTF.

The chain links TRBV7-2 to TRBJ2-1, with TRBD2 matching over 12 bases. J lost 8 bases, V lost 5 bases, and 10 bases had no gene match. This CDR3 region has 16 residues. Germline CDR1 SGHTA, CDR2 FQGNSA. For the CDR3, the DNA is TGTGCCAGCAGCCGCGGGGCGACTAGCGGGGGTCATGAGCAGTTCTTC. This translates into CASSRGATSGGHEQFF.

The chain combines TRBV13 with TRBJ1-1, with D perhaps matching TRBD1 (5 bases). This CDR3 comprises 14 residues. Germline V gene data show CDR1 as PRHDT and CDR2 as FYEKMQ (reference sequence). Between the trimmed V and J ends, which lost 5 bases and 4 bases, there was a span of 14 bases. The CDR3 region is CASSPPGRGTEAFF. The CDR3 bases are TGTGCCAGCAGCCCGCCGGGGAGGGGCACTGAAGCTTTCTTT.

The rearrangement uses TRBV28 and TRBJ1-2, with D possibly TRBD1 on 6 matching bases. The V gene's germline CDR1 is MDHEN and CDR2 SYDVKM. V was trimmed by 10 bases and J by 4 bases, leaving 16 bases between them. The CDR3 sequence is 13 residues long. The CDR3 region is CAISSGTFYGYTF. CDR3 coding DNA: TGTGCCATCTCTTCCGGGACATTCTATGGCTACACCTTC.

The rearrangement joins TRBV5-6 to TRBJ2-2, with TRBD1 identical over 11 bases. Unmatched junction bases numbered 4, after V lost 3 bases and J lost 6 bases. This CDR3 has 15 residues. Germline loops: CDR1 SGHDT, CDR2 YYEEEE. The CDR3: CASSYGTGGAGELFF. The CDR3 nucleotides are TGTGCCAGCAGCTATGGGACAGGGGGGGCCGGGGAGCTGTTTTTT.